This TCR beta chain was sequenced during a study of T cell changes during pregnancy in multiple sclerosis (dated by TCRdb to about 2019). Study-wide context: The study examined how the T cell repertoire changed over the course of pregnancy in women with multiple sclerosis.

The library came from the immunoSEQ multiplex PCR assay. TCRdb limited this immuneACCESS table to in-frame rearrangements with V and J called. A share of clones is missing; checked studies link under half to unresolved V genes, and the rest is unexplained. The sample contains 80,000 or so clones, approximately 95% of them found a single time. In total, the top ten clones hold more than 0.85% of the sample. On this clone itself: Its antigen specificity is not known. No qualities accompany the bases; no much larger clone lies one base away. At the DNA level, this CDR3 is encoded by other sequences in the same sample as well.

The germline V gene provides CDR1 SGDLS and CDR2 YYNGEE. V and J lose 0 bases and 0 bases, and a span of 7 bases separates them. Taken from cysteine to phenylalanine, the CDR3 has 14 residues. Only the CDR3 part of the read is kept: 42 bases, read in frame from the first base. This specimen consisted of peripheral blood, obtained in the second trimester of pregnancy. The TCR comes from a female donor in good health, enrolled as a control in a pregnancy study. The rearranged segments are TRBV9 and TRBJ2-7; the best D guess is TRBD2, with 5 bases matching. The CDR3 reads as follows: CASSVGGSSYEQYF. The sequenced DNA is TGTGCCAGCAGCGTAGGCGGGTCCTCCTACGAGCAGTACTTC.